Described below is a single TCR beta chain sequence and its context. Its cognate antigen is unknown. This specimen comes from a study of shared clonotypes between healthy human individuals. Study-wide findings and caveats: Naive CD4 clonotypes overlapped across a few donors at about 5.2%. Since donors were few, the genetic and exposure-history diversity represented was limited.

This CDR3 region has 12 residues. Per germline, CDR1 SQVTM and CDR2 ANQGSEA. Trimming removed 7 bases from V and 3 bases from J, with 12 bases in between. The authors ran the assay at deep level. A roughly 200 ng quantity of DNA, tens of thousands of T cell genomes, went into the sorted-subset replicate PCRs. Sequenced by immunoSEQ multiplex PCR; TCRdb stores in-frame clones only, minus some. The sample consists of roughly 2.5 million clones, around 94% of them appearing once. Sequenced input: naive CD4+ T cells sorted from blood. The subset was: CD45RA+ positively selected. This receptor was identified in a man aged 18-30 years in good health. This rearrangement joins TRBV29-1 to TRBJ1-1, with D tentatively TRBD1 (5 bases). The CDR3 nucleotides are TGCAGCGGTTGGGACTTGGACACTGAAGCTTTCTTT. This encodes CSGWDLDTEAFF.